Listed below are T cell receptor beta chains from one sample, sequenced in a study of technical replicates of blood from a few donors. Assay: immunoSEQ multiplex PCR; the TCRdb copy retains only in-frame clones and omits some. The table includes about 70,000 clones, nearly 99% detected once. Source material: T cells isolated from PBMCs. Receptor source: a human donor in good health. Both conserved end residues are part of each CDR3. The order of the fields is J gene, CDR3 length, D gene, V gene, CDR3 protein. A D gene is named only where the DNA matches it firmly.

J: TRBJ2-2
length: 15
D: NA
V: TRBV5-1
CDR3: CASSLAGLATGELFF

J: TRBJ1-4
length: 14
D: NA
V: TRBV28
CDR3: CASSPTEAAEKLFF

J: TRBJ2-3
length: 13
D: NA
V: TRBV30
CDR3: CAWRGGSTDTQYF

J: TRBJ2-3
length: 16
D: TRBD2
V: TRBV11-1
CDR3: CASSPGTSGHTDTQYF

J: TRBJ2-1
length: 15
D: TRBD2
V: TRBV5-1
CDR3: CASSLGEREIHEQFF

J: TRBJ2-3
length: 16
D: TRBD2
V: TRBV5-1
CDR3: CASSFRTSGSTDTQYF

J: TRBJ1-2
length: 14
D: NA
V: TRBV6-6
CDR3: CASLPGAQNYGYTF

J: TRBJ1-3
length: 16
D: NA
V: TRBV4-2
CDR3: CASSQVLLSSGNTIYF

J: TRBJ1-2
length: 14
D: NA
V: TRBV27
CDR3: CASSPRTTNYGYTF

J: TRBJ2-3
length: 15
D: TRBD2
V: TRBV7-7
CDR3: CASSFGTSGRDTQYF

J: TRBJ1-4
length: 13
D: NA
V: TRBV28
CDR3: CASTGQLNEKLFF

J: TRBJ2-1
length: 15
D: TRBD2
V: TRBV27
CDR3: CASNTGTSGRNEQFF

J: TRBJ2-5
length: 16
D: TRBD2
V: TRBV11-3
CDR3: CASSLGASGRDETQYF

J: TRBJ2-1
length: 15
D: NA
V: TRBV5-1
CDR3: CASSLGGSSYNEQFF

J: TRBJ2-7
length: 16
D: TRBD1
V: TRBV25-1
CDR3: CASSESETGGTYEQYF

J: TRBJ1-4
length: 16
D: NA
V: TRBV21-1
CDR3: CASRGLNPTGNEKLFF

J: TRBJ1-1
length: 12
D: NA
V: TRBV5-1
CDR3: CASSAQGGEAFF

J: TRBJ1-2
length: 14
D: TRBD1
V: TRBV6-1
CDR3: CATRSRQGAIGYTF

J: TRBJ1-1
length: 16
D: NA
V: TRBV7-3
CDR3: CASSLRGSEIITEAFF

J: TRBJ2-7
length: 13
D: NA
V: TRBV21-1
CDR3: CASSGQLSYEQYF

J: TRBJ1-5
length: 14
D: NA
V: TRBV2
CDR3: CASSGSGGGQPQHF

J: TRBJ2-7
length: 13
D: NA
V: TRBV30
CDR3: CAWSVVRTGEQYF

J: TRBJ1-1
length: 15
D: NA
V: TRBV5-1
CDR3: CASSLASGARTEAFF

J: TRBJ1-3
length: 16
D: NA
V: TRBV25-1
CDR3: CASSEWGGSSGNTIYF

J: TRBJ1-1
length: 16
D: TRBD1
V: TRBV6-5
CDR3: CASSYSGRGSSTEAFF

J: TRBJ1-2
length: 14
D: TRBD1
V: TRBV29-1
CDR3: CSAGGQGANYGYTF

J: TRBJ1-1
length: 13
D: NA
V: TRBV28
CDR3: CASSLGVNTEAFF

J: TRBJ2-7
length: 14
D: NA
V: TRBV9
CDR3: CASSVAGGANEQYF

J: TRBJ2-1
length: 15
D: NA
V: TRBV18
CDR3: CASSPLSVGSNEQFF

J: TRBJ1-4
length: 14
D: NA
V: TRBV30
CDR3: CAWGPFGIGEKLFF